A selection of T cell receptor beta chains follows, all from one sample in a study of spatial heterogeneity in lung cancer. Each CDR3 protein gets one entry after TCRdb re-called the 5' RACE reads with MiXCR. This sample has 95,000 to 130,000 distinct CDR3 sequences, with less than 15% found just once. The input for sequencing was PBMCs, taken at follow-up. The receptor set was obtained from a male donor with early-stage non-small cell lung cancer. Both conserved end residues are part of each CDR3. The D gene is left open where the match is weak. Clone size is stated in some rows and not others, as once, few, many or a class when expanded.

TRBV7-2	few	-	TRBJ1-1	CASSLGPPGNTEAFF	TGTGCCAGCAGCTTAGGGCCCCCAGGGAACACTGAAGCTTTCTTT
TRBV20-1	many	-	TRBJ2-1	CSASHGTSGEQFF	TGCAGTGCTAGCCACGGTACCAGTGGTGAGCAGTTCTTC
TRBV25-1	many	TRBD1	TRBJ1-5	CASGQTGSNQPQHF	TGTGCCAGCGGACAGACAGGGAGCAATCAGCCCCAGCATTTT
TRBV25-1	-	-	TRBJ2-1	CASSRGRSSYNEQFF	TGTGCCAGCAGTCGAGGAAGAAGCTCCTACAATGAGCAGTTCTTC
TRBV5-1	few	TRBD1	TRBJ2-2	CASSSRTGPRGTGELFF	TGCGCCAGCAGCTCCCGGACGGGTCCCAGGGGGACCGGGGAGCTGTTTTTT
TRBV20-1	few	TRBD1	TRBJ2-1	CSARAPKGQGSAYNEQFF	TGCAGTGCTAGAGCCCCTAAGGGACAGGGGAGCGCCTACAATGAGCAGTTCTTC
TRBV19	-	-	TRBJ2-1	CASSSDLYNEQFF	TGTGCCAGTAGTTCGGACCTCTACAATGAGCAGTTCTTC
TRBV4-1	many	-	TRBJ1-3	CASSQEPQGPGNTIYF	TGCGCCAGCAGCCAAGAACCACAGGGACCTGGAAACACCATATATTTT
TRBV12-3/TRBV12-4	many	-	TRBJ1-1	CASSLVGNTEAFF	TGTGCCAGCAGTTTAGTAGGGAACACTGAAGCTTTCTTT
TRBV6-5	few	-	TRBJ2-7	CASSHQYEQYF	TGTGCCAGCAGTCACCAGTACGAGCAGTACTTC
TRBV12-3/TRBV12-4	-	TRBD1	TRBJ1-1	CASTWDSPNTEAFF	TGTGCCAGCACCTGGGACAGCCCGAACACTGAAGCTTTCTTT
TRBV11-2	many	-	TRBJ2-2	CASSKPAGARTGELFF	TGTGCCAGCAGCAAACCTGCGGGGGCCCGCACCGGGGAGCTGTTTTTT
TRBV3-1	many	TRBD1	TRBJ2-5	CASSQGQGTETQYF	TGTGCCAGCAGCCAAGGACAGGGCACCGAGACCCAGTACTTC
TRBV6-5	many	TRBD1	TRBJ1-6	CASSWDRGRSYNSPLHF	TGTGCCAGCAGTTGGGACAGGGGACGATCCTATAATTCACCCCTCCACTTT
TRBV7-9	few	-	TRBJ2-7	CASSLGSSEREYF	TGTGCCAGCAGCTTAGGTTCTAGCGAGAGGGAGTACTTC
TRBV5-5	-	-	TRBJ1-5	CASSPGTTNQPQHF	TGTGCCAGCAGCCCCGGGACCACCAATCAGCCCCAGCATTTT
TRBV28	-	-	TRBJ2-7	CASSPTRALHSYEQYF	TGTGCCAGCAGTCCCACCAGAGCGCTGCACTCCTACGAGCAGTACTTC
TRBV28	-	TRBD1	TRBJ2-7	CASSPDPGQRFSYEQYF	TGTGCCAGCAGTCCTGATCCGGGACAGCGATTCTCCTACGAGCAGTACTTC
TRBV24-1	many	-	TRBJ1-1	CATSDRGGSNTEAFF	TGTGCCACCAGTGACAGGGGAGGGTCAAACACTGAAGCTTTCTTT
TRBV19	many	-	TRBJ2-1	CASSIEVEGSEQFF	TGTGCCAGTAGTATAGAAGTGGAAGGGTCTGAGCAGTTCTTC
TRBV4-2	few	TRBD2	TRBJ2-3	CASSRRLAGEDTQYF	TGTGCCAGCAGCCGACGACTAGCGGGGGAGGATACGCAGTATTTT
TRBV11-3	few	-	TRBJ1-2	CASSFGQFYGYTF	TGTGCCAGCAGCTTTGGACAGTTCTATGGCTACACCTTC
TRBV5-4	few	-	TRBJ2-3	CASSLGLGARSDTQYF	TGTGCCAGCAGCTTGGGGCTAGGGGCCCGGTCCGATACGCAGTATTTT